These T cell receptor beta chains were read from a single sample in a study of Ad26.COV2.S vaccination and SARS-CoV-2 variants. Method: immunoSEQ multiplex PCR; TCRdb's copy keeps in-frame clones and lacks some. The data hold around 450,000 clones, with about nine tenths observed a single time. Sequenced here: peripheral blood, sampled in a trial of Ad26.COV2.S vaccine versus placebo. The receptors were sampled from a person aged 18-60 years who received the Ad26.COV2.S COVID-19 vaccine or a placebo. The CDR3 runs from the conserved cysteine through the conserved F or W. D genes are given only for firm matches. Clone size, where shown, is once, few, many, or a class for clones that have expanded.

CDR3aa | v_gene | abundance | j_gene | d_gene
CASSNSGLEINEQFF | TRBV28 | - | TRBJ2-1 | -
CASSLREETQYF | TRBV5-5 | once | TRBJ2-5 | -
CASRLGQGRIEKLFF | TRBV19 | - | TRBJ1-4 | TRBD1
CASSLYGQNNNSPLHF | TRBV2 | - | TRBJ1-6 | -
CASSLDFQGANTEAFF | TRBV5-1 | - | TRBJ1-1 | TRBD1
CASGRGIMENTIYF | TRBV6-5 | - | TRBJ1-3 | -
CSATRGNTIYF | TRBV20-1 | - | TRBJ1-3 | -
CASSLVAGDYNSPLHF | TRBV5-1 | once | TRBJ1-6 | -
CASSFRGAGANVLTF | TRBV28 | once | TRBJ2-6 | -
CASSREGQGGETQYF | TRBV2 | - | TRBJ2-5 | TRBD1
CASSIGRSRSYEQYF | TRBV19 | - | TRBJ2-7 | -
CASSQAPTGQATDTQYF | TRBV3-1/TRBV3-2 | - | TRBJ2-3 | -
CASSPGGTSGADNEQFF | TRBV5-1 | - | TRBJ2-1 | TRBD2
CASSFGTGEYEQYF | TRBV7-6 | - | TRBJ2-7 | TRBD1
CASSHGTGTQPQHF | TRBV3-1/TRBV3-2 | - | TRBJ1-5 | -
CATRRDFTAYNEQFF | TRBV15 | - | TRBJ2-1 | -
CASRPGGATDTQYF | TRBV6-5 | - | TRBJ2-3 | -
CASSRNRDEQYF | TRBV7-8 | few | TRBJ2-7 | -
CASSQDYGGALRAQFF | TRBV4-3 | - | TRBJ2-1 | TRBD2
CASSLGRQETQYF | TRBV11-2 | - | TRBJ2-5 | -
CASSLQGGETQYF | TRBV5-1 | - | TRBJ2-5 | -
CASGGGGLNEQFF | TRBV7-2 | - | TRBJ2-1 | TRBD2
CASSPWPSEAFF | TRBV7-9 | - | TRBJ1-1 | -
CASSSGVAGGSYEQYF | TRBV7-9 | - | TRBJ2-7 | TRBD2
CASSLALTTGRQTTNEKLFF | TRBV5-1 | - | TRBJ1-4 | -
CASSLLSSGYTF | TRBV5-4 | - | TRBJ1-2 | -
CASTSVGPLHF | TRBV7-9 | once | TRBJ1-6 | -
CASSWGTDRVEKLFF | TRBV7-9 | - | TRBJ1-4 | TRBD1
CASSPSGMVEQFF | TRBV18 | - | TRBJ2-1 | -
CASSPQWDYGYTF | TRBV7-9 | few | TRBJ1-2 | -
CASIDRGINEKLFF | TRBV19 | - | TRBJ1-4 | -
CATEAQGLIYEQYF | TRBV2 | - | TRBJ2-7 | -
CASSLVSKETQYF | TRBV5-6 | - | TRBJ2-5 | -
CASSPSRGGGNTIYF | TRBV7-2 | few | TRBJ1-3 | -
CASRRSIDVSGELFF | TRBV6-5 | - | TRBJ2-2 | -
CASSGGDSRNTIYF | TRBV2 | - | TRBJ1-3 | -
CASSPAGLRRVNEQFF | TRBV5-4 | - | TRBJ2-1 | TRBD2